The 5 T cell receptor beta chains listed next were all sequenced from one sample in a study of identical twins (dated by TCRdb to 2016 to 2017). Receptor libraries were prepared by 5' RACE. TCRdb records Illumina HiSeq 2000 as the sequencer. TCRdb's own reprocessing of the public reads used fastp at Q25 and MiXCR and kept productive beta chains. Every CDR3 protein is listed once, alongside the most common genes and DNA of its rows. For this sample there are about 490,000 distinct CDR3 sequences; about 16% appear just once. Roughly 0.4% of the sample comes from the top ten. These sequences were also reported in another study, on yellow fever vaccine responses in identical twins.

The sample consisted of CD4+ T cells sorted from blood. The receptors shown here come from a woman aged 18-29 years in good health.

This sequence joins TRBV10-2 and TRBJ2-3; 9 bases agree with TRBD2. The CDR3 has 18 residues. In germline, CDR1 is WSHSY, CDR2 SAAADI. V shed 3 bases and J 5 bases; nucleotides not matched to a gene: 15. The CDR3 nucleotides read TGCGCCAGCAGTGACACTAGCGGGCGGGTATTCTGGGGAGATACGCAGTATTTT. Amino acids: CASSDTSGRVFWGDTQYF.

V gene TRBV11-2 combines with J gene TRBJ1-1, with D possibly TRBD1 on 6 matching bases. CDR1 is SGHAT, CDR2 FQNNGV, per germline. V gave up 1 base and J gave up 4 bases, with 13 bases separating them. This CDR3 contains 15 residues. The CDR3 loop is CASSLAHRAGTEAFF. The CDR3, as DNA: TGTGCCAGCAGCTTAGCACACAGGGCTGGCACTGAAGCTTTCTTT.

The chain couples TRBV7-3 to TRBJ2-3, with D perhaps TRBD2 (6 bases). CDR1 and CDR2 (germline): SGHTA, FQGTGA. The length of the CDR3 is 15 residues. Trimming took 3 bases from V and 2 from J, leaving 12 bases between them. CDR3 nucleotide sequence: TGTGCCAGCAGCTTGACGGGACTCGACACAGATACGCAGTATTTT. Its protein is CASSLTGLDTDTQYF.

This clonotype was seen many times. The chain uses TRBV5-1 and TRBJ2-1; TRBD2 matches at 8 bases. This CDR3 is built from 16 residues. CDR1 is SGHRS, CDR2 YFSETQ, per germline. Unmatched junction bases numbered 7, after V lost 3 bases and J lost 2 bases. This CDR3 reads CASSSQAGATYNEQFF. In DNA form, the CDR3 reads TGCGCCAGCAGCTCTCAAGCGGGGGCTACCTACAATGAGCAGTTCTTC.

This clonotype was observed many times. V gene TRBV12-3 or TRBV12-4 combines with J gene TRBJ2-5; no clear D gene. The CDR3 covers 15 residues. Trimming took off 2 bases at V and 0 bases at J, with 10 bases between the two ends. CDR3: CASSLIRGYQETQYF. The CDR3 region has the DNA TGTGCCAGCAGTTTAATCCGCGGCTACCAAGAGACCCAGTACTTC.